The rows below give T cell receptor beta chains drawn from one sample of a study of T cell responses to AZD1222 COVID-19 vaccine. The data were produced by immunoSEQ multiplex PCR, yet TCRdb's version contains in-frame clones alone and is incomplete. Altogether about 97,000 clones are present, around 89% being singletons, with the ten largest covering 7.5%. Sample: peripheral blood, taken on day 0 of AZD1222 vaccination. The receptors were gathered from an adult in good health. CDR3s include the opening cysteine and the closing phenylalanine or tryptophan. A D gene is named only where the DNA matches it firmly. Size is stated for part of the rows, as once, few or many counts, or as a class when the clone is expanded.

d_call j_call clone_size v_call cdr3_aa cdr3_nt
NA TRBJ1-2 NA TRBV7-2 CASSLGYRYGYTF TGTGCCAGCAGCTTAGGGTACAGGTATGGCTACACCTTC
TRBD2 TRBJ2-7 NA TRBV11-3 CASSLGGTSGTYEQYF TGTGCCAGCAGCTTAGGAGGGACTAGCGGAACCTACGAGCAGTACTTC
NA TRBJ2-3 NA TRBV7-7 CASRFEDPSTDTQYF TGTGCCAGCAGATTCGAGGACCCCAGCACAGATACGCAGTATTTT
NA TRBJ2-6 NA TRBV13 CASSLGGRSGANVLTF TGTGCCAGCAGCTTGGGGGGGCGTTCTGGGGCCAACGTCCTGACTTTC
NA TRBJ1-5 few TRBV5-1 CASSSGEGGNQPQHF TGCGCCAGCAGCTCTGGGGAGGGAGGCAATCAGCCCCAGCATTTT
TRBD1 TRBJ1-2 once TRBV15 CATSRDRGADGYTF TGTGCCACCAGCAGGGACAGGGGAGCCGATGGCTACACCTTC
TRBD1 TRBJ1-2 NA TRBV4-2 CASSQEAGGYGYTF TGTGCCAGCAGCCAAGAGGCAGGGGGTTATGGCTACACCTTC
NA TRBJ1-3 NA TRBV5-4 CASSLGTSGNTIYF TGTGCCAGCAGCTTAGGAACCTCTGGAAACACCATATATTTT
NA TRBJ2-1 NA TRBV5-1 CASSLLVNEQFF TGCGCCAGCAGTTTACTTGTCAATGAGCAGTTCTTC
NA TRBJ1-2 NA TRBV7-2 CASSLDSGRTYGYTF TGTGCCAGCAGCTTAGATTCTGGCAGAACCTATGGCTACACCTTC
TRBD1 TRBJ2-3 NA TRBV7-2 CASSQTGGSADTQYF TGTGCCAGCAGCCAAACAGGGGGCAGCGCAGATACGCAGTATTTT
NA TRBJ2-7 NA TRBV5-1 CASSLNGGSAYEQYF TGCGCCAGCAGCTTGAACGGGGGATCGGCCTACGAGCAGTACTTC
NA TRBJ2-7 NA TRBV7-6 CASSLTGRGTYEQYF TGTGCCAGCAGCCTAACCGGGCGGGGAACCTACGAGCAGTACTTC
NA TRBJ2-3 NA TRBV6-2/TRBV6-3 CASSYLEGGADTQYF TGTGCCAGCAGTTACTTGGAGGGAGGCGCAGATACGCAGTATTTT
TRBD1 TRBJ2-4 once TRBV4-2 CASSQDDRGFSIQYF TGTGCCAGCAGCCAAGATGACAGGGGGTTCAGCATTCAGTACTTC
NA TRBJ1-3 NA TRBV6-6 CASSNPTGIGNTIYF TGTGCCAGCAGTAACCCCACAGGGATTGGAAACACCATATATTTT
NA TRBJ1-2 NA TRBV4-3 CERATGYTF TGCGAGCGGGCCACTGGCTACACCTTC
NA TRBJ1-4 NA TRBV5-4 CASSLEGGVRTNEKLFF TGTGCCAGCAGCTTGGAGGGGGGAGTTCGAACTAATGAAAAACTGTTTTTT
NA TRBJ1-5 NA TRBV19 CASSIGSGNQPQHF TGTGCCAGTAGTATAGGCTCGGGAAATCAGCCCCAGCATTTT
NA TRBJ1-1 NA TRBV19 CASSASSTGNTEAFF TGTGCCAGTAGTGCCTCCTCCACAGGGAACACTGAAGCTTTCTTT
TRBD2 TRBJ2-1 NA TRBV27 CASSSGLAGVDEQFF TGTGCCAGCAGCTCCGGACTAGCGGGAGTGGATGAGCAGTTCTTC
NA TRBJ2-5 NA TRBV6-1 CASSDGGKETQYF TGTGCCAGCAGTGACGGGGGTAAAGAGACCCAGTACTTC
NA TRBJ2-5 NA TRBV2 CASSLNTETQYF TGTGCCAGCAGTTTGAATACTGAGACCCAGTACTTC
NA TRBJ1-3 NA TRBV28 CASRGGPGSGNTIYF TGTGCCAGCAGGGGGGGGCCAGGCTCTGGAAACACCATATATTTT
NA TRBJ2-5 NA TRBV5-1 CASSLAGRKETQYF TGCGCCAGCAGCTTGGCCGGCAGAAAAGAGACCCAGTACTTC
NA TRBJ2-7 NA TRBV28 CASSAWRYEQYF TGTGCCAGCAGTGCATGGAGGTACGAGCAGTACTTC
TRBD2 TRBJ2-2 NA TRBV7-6 CASSLARLAYTGELFF TGTGCCAGCAGCTTAGCGAGACTAGCCTACACCGGGGAGCTGTTTTTT
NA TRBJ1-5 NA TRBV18 CASSPGVGTQPQHF TGTGCCAGCTCACCAGGGGTGGGCACTCAGCCCCAGCATTTT
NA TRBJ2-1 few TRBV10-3 CATSGRDNEQFF TGTGCCACCTCCGGGAGAGACAATGAGCAGTTCTTC
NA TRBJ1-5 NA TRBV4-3 CASSRFRAGNQPQHF TGCGCCAGCAGCCGTTTCAGGGCTGGCAATCAGCCCCAGCATTTT
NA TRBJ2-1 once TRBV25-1 CASSGAPWGFEQFF TGTGCCAGCAGTGGGGCCCCCTGGGGGTTTGAGCAGTTCTTC
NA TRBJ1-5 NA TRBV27 CASGGRGNQPQHF TGTGCCAGCGGGGGGAGGGGGAATCAGCCCCAGCATTTT
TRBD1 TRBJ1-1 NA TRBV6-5 CASRATGTTEAFF TGTGCCAGCAGAGCGACAGGGACCACTGAAGCTTTCTTT
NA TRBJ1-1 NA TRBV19 CASSQGGGGTEAFF TGTGCCAGTAGTCAAGGGGGAGGTGGCACTGAAGCTTTCTTT
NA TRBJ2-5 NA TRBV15 CATSHREGAKETQYF TGTGCCACCAGCCACAGGGAAGGGGCGAAAGAGACCCAGTACTTC
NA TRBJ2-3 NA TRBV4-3 CASSQGGMERLGIPDTQYF TGCGCCAGCAGCCAAGGGGGGATGGAGCGCCTGGGAATCCCAGATACGCAGTATTTT
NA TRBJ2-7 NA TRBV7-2 CASSLASGSYEQYF TGTGCCAGCAGCTTGGCCTCCGGATCCTACGAGCAGTACTTC
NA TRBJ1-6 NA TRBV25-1 CASSEWAANSPLHF TGTGCCAGCAGTGAATGGGCAGCTAATTCACCCCTCCACTTT
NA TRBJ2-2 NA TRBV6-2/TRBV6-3 CASSYSIGRTTPGELFF TGTGCCAGCAGTTACTCGATAGGACGGACGACTCCTGGGGAGCTGTTTTTT
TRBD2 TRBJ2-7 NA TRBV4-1 CASSQAGGPSYEQYF TGCGCCAGCAGCCAAGCGGGGGGGCCCTCCTACGAGCAGTACTTC
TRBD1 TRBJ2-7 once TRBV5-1 CASSILPGQGYEQYF TGCGCCAGCAGCATCTTACCGGGACAGGGCTACGAGCAGTACTTC
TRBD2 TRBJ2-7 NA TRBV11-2 CASSSSLLAGVYEQYF TGTGCCAGCAGCTCCTCCCTACTAGCGGGAGTCTACGAGCAGTACTTC
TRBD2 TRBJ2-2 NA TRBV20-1 CSASWLAGNTGELFF TGCAGTGCTAGTTGGCTAGCGGGGAACACCGGGGAGCTGTTTTTT
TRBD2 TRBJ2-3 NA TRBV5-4 CASSAGTSGRTDTQYF TGTGCCAGCAGCGCCGGGACTAGCGGCCGCACAGATACGCAGTATTTT
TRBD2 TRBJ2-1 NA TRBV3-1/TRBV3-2 CASSRTRRYNEQFF TGTGCCAGCAGCCGGACTAGACGCTACAATGAGCAGTTCTTC